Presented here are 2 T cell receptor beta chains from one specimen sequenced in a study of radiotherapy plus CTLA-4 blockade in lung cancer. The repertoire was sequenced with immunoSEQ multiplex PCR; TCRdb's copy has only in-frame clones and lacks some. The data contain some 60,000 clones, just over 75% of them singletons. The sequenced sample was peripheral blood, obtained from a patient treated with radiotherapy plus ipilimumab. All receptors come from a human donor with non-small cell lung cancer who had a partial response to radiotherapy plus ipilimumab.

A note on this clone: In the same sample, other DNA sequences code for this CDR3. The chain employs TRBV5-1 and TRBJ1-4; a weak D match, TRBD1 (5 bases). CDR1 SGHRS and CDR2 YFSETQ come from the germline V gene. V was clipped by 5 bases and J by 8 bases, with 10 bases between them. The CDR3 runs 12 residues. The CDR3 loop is CASSYDSEKLFF. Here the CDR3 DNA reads TGCGCCAGCAGTTATGACAGCGAAAAACTGTTTTTT.

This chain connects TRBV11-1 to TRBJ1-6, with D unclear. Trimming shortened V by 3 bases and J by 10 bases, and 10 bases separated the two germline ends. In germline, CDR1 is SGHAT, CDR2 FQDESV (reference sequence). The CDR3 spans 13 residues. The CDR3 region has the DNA TGTGCCAGCAGCTTCGTTGTACGGTCACCCCTCCACTTT. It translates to CASSFVVRSPLHF.